One sample yielded the 22 T cell receptor beta chains listed below, sequenced in a study of neurological immune-mediated disorders. A single record per CDR3 protein comes from TCRdb applying MiXCR to the 5' RACE reads. The sample lists 14,000 or so distinct CDR3 sequences; 13% were seen once. Sequenced input: CD8+ T cells from blood. Receptors were obtained from a female donor with HTLV-1-associated myelopathy (HAM/TSP).

This clonotype was seen at least ten times. This sequence joins TRBV4-3 and TRBJ2-1, with TRBD1 matching over 8 bases. The CDR3 is 18 residues long. In germline, CDR1 is LGHNA, CDR2 YSLEER. Unmatched junction bases numbered 13, after V lost 0 bases and J lost 6 bases. The CDR3 DNA sequence: TGCGCCAGCAGCCAAGATCACTTAGGACAGGGAGAGGGCAATGAGCAGTTCTTC. Translating it yields CASSQDHLGQGEGNEQFF.

This clonotype was seen many times. This chain uses TRBV11-2 with TRBJ2-3; a weak D match, TRBD1 (6 bases). The V gene's germline CDR1 is SGHAT and CDR2 FQNNGV. V shed 1 base and J shed 2 bases, with 19 bases lying between them. The CDR3 covers 18 residues. CDR3 sequence reads: CASSLGVSRTEFTDTQYF. DNA of the CDR3: TGTGCCAGCAGCTTAGGGGTCTCTAGGACAGAATTCACAGATACGCAGTATTTT.

By sample share, this clonotype is medium-sized (0.01 to 0.1%). The chain couples TRBV5-1 to TRBJ2-1; D call uncertain. Germline values: CDR1 SGHRS, CDR2 YFSETQ. This CDR3 has 14 residues. V was cut by 0 bases and J by 4 bases, with 8 bases left in between. The CDR3, as DNA: TGCGCCAGCAGCTTGGGGGGTGGGTACAATGAGCAGTTCTTC. Translated: CASSLGGGYNEQFF.

This clonotype was counted many times. This chain uses TRBV4-3 with TRBJ1-2, with D unclear. The CDR3 runs to 15 residues. CDR1 and CDR2 from the germline V gene are LGHNA and YSLEER. Trimming removed 4 bases at V and 0 bases at J, with 12 bases between. The CDR3 loop is CASSPSRAPNYGYTF. In DNA, the CDR3 is TGCGCCAGCAGCCCCTCCCGGGCCCCTAACTATGGCTACACCTTC.

This clonotype was seen repeatedly, ten times or more. This sequence joins TRBV7-3 and TRBJ2-3, with D possibly being TRBD1 (6 bases). The CDR3 covers 14 residues. Germline-derived CDR1 and CDR2 are SGHTA and FQGTGA. Trimming stripped 3 bases from V and 5 bases from J, with 12 bases between. CDR3 sequence reads: CASSFLGAGDTQYF. CDR3 nucleotides: TGTGCCAGCAGCTTTCTGGGGGCCGGAGATACGCAGTATTTT.

The count of this clonotype is one. Compared with germline, one end of the junction differs, possibly owing to a read error. This rearrangement joins TRBV20-1 to TRBJ2-1, with TRBD2 identical over 12 bases. The CDR3 loop spans 21 amino acids. Per germline, CDR1 DFQATT and CDR2 SNEGSKA (reference sequence). CDR3 nucleotides: TGCAGTACTAGACCCCTCCTCAGGCTAGCGGGAGGGGGTAGGGGGGCGAATGAGCAGTTCTTC. Translated: CSTRPLLRLAGGGRGANEQFF.

This clonotype showed up many times. The chain carries TRBV7-2 and TRBJ2-7, with 8 bases that match TRBD1. The CDR3 covers 15 residues. Per germline, CDR1 SGHTA and CDR2 FQGNSA. J was trimmed by 5 bases and V by 5 bases; bases with no gene match: 11. In DNA, the CDR3 is TGTGCCAGCAGCCCCGACAGGGGCCCCTGGGACGAGCAGTACTTC. It is translated as CASSPDRGPWDEQYF.

In this sample, this clonotype turned up many times. This chain joins TRBV12-2 and TRBJ1-5; the table names TRBD1, a call not compared with the DNA. TRBV12-2 is a pseudogene locus. The CDR3 runs to 18 residues. CDR3 amino acids: CASRCNTQDRIGIWPQHF. The CDR3 DNA is TGTGCAAGTCGCTGCAACACTCAAGACAGGATCGGGATTTGGCCCCAGCATTTT.

This clonotype occurred many times. CDR3 in amino acids: CASSLWGGLLREQYF. Here the CDR3 DNA reads TGTGCCAGCAGTTTATGGGGGGGCCTCCTCCGCGAGCAGTACTTC. The chain uses TRBV27 and TRBJ2-7; perhaps TRBD2 as D (7 bases). There are 15 residues in the CDR3. Trimming removed 1 base from V and 6 bases from J, with 16 bases in between. Germline V lookup: CDR1 MNHEY, CDR2 SMNVEV (reference sequence).

This clonotype was observed at least ten times. This sequence joins TRBV13 and TRBJ2-7, with 14 bases fitting TRBD2. Trimming took 4 bases from V and 2 from J; bases not matched to a gene: 7. The CDR3 runs to 17 residues. Germline V gene data show CDR1 as PRHDT and CDR2 as FYEKMQ (reference sequence). The CDR3 spells CASSYGTSGSRAYEQYF. The CDR3 DNA reads as TGTGCCAGCAGCTACGGGACTAGCGGGAGTCGAGCCTACGAGCAGTACTTC.

Within the sample, this clonotype is large. The chain couples TRBV28 to TRBJ1-2; TRBD1 is a possible D gene (6 bases). CDR3 length: 12 residues. Germline CDR1 reads MDHEN; CDR2 reads SYDVKM. V was pared by 6 bases and J by 7 bases, with 12 bases between. This chain's CDR3 is CASRPGHTGYTF. As DNA, the CDR3 is TGTGCCAGCAGACCGGGACACACTGGCTACACCTTC.

The sample holds many counts of this clonotype. The chain links TRBV20-1 to TRBJ2-3; no definite D call. Germline CDR1 DFQATT, CDR2 SNEGSKA (reference sequence). Trimming took 4 bases from V and 2 from J, leaving 10 bases between them. The CDR3 sequence is 13 residues long. The CDR3 reads CSAMSGYTDTQYF. The CDR3 region has the DNA TGCAGTGCTATGAGTGGCTACACAGATACGCAGTATTTT.

This clonotype appeared many times. V is TRBV6-1 and J is TRBJ1-1, with a weak D call TRBD1 (5 bases). The CDR3 extends over 16 amino acids. Germline V gene data show CDR1 as MNHNS and CDR2 as SASEGT. Trimming stripped 1 base from V and 0 bases from J, with 12 bases between. The CDR3 DNA sequence: TGTGCCAGCAGTGAAGGAAGTAGGGACCTGAACACTGAAGCTTTCTTT. This codes for CASSEGSRDLNTEAFF.

V is TRBV27 and J is TRBJ2-5; 9 bases are shared with TRBD1. The V segment lost 2 bases and the J segment 2 bases; nucleotides outside the gene matches: 15. Germline V gene data show CDR1 as MNHEY and CDR2 as SMNVEV (reference sequence). There are 19 residues in the CDR3. In nucleotides, the CDR3 is TGTGCCAGCAGTTTAGGACAGGGGCCGACCTCGGCGGATCAAGAGACCCAGTACTTC. Amino acids: CASSLGQGPTSADQETQYF.

This clonotype occurred many times. V is TRBV4-1 and J is TRBJ1-5; D not certain. The V gene lost 1 base and the J gene lost 4 bases, with 5 bases spanning the gap. This CDR3 comprises 13 residues. Germline CDR1 and CDR2: MGHRA and YSYEKL. The CDR3 sequence: CASSQAENQPQHF. The CDR3 nucleotides are TGCGCCAGCAGCCAAGCGGAGAATCAGCCCCAGCATTTT.

In its sample, this clonotype was seen many times. V and J are TRBV15 and TRBJ2-3, with D maybe TRBD2 (5 bases). Per the germline V gene, CDR1 is LNHNV and CDR2 is YYDKDF (reference sequence). Trimming left V 6 bases short and J 2 bases short, with 12 bases between. This CDR3 is 14 amino acids long. Written as DNA, the CDR3 is TGTGCCACCAGTCTTAGCGACACCACAGATACGCAGTATTTT. Amino acid sequence: CATSLSDTTDTQYF.

This clonotype has a count of ten or more. The chain recombines TRBV7-6 with TRBJ1-2; TRBD1 matches at 7 bases. Germline V lookup: CDR1 SGHVS, CDR2 FNYEAQ. V dropped 5 bases and J dropped 6; count of bases not matched to a gene: 15. CDR3 length: 16 residues. The CDR3 coding sequence is TGTGCCAGCAGCCGAGCTTTGCAGGGGGGGGCTGATGGCTACACCTTC. Amino acids: CASSRALQGGADGYTF.

This clonotype is labeled as medium-sized. The rearrangement uses TRBV5-1 and TRBJ2-3; TRBD1 matches at 7 bases. The CDR3 sequence is 15 residues long. Germline trimming cut 4 bases from V and 1 base from J; bases unmatched to any gene: 6. CDR1 and CDR2 from the germline V gene are SGHRS and YFSETQ. CDR3 nucleotides: TGCGCCAGCAGCACCGGACAGGACCGCACAGATACGCAGTATTTT. Residues: CASSTGQDRTDTQYF.

This clonotype appeared many times. The genes are TRBV5-5 and TRBJ1-1; D is ambiguous. Germline V gives CDR1 SGHKS, CDR2 YYEKEE (reference sequence). With 2 bases removed from V and 2 bases from J, the gap between germline ends came to 13 bases. This CDR3 is 15 amino acids long. The CDR3 here is CASSFPSMTNTEAFF. In DNA form, the CDR3 reads TGTGCCAGCAGCTTCCCTTCAATGACCAACACTGAAGCTTTCTTT.

This clonotype counts as hyperexpanded. The chain recombines TRBV5-5 with TRBJ2-7; D gene ambiguous. The V gene lost 0 bases and the J gene lost 3 bases, with 7 bases spanning the gap. Germline V gives CDR1 SGHKS, CDR2 YYEKEE (reference sequence). The CDR3 sequence is 13 residues long. The CDR3 bases are TGTGCCAGCAGCTTGGAACCGCGCTACGAGCAGTACTTC. It yields the protein CASSLEPRYEQYF.

This clonotype was counted at least ten times. This sequence joins TRBV5-1 and TRBJ1-1; the D gene is possibly TRBD1 (6 bases). This CDR3 is built from 14 residues. Trimming took 0 bases from V and 6 from J, leaving 12 bases between them. Looked up from germline, CDR1 is SGHRS and CDR2 is YFSETQ. As DNA, the CDR3 is TGCGCCAGCAGCTTGGTTTCGGGGGCAGCTGAAGCTTTCTTT. Translating gives CASSLVSGAAEAFF.

This clonotype appeared many times. The chain has TRBV27 and TRBJ1-1; D is unclear. This CDR3 comprises 14 residues. Germline CDR1 reads MNHEY; CDR2 reads SMNVEV (reference sequence). V lost 2 bases, J lost 3 bases, and 10 bases lay in between. CDR3 coding DNA: TGTGCCAGCAGTTTAGGCGGGGTGCACACTGAAGCTTTCTTT. Its protein is CASSLGGVHTEAFF.